This record covers a single T cell receptor beta chain. This entry comes from a study of shared clonotypes between healthy human individuals. On the study more broadly: Plates per donor: three CD4 naive, three CD4 memory, two CD8 naive, one CD8 memory.

Evenly divided among several immunoSEQ plates was the genomic DNA of each subset. Clones were read by immunoSEQ multiplex PCR, and TCRdb kept only the in-frame ones, dropping some. The sample holds about 1.4 million clones; more than 95% are singletons and the top ten take approximately 1.2%. Recent vaccinations or acute infections were absent in the healthy HIV-negative adult donors. Trimming cost V 2 bases and J 4 bases, with 8 bases left between them. The germline V gene encodes CDR1 SEHNR and CDR2 FQNEAQ (reference sequence). The CDR3 extends over 13 amino acids. Sequenced: naive CD4+ T cells sorted from blood. Sample subset: CD45RA+ positively selected. The chain recombines TRBV7-9 with TRBJ1-1; no clear D gene. The clonotype was recovered from a man aged 30 to 39 in good health. CDR3 residues: CASSLYGATEAFF. The DNA for the CDR3 is TGTGCCAGCAGCTTATACGGAGCCACTGAAGCTTTCTTT.